One sample yielded the 26 T cell receptor beta chains listed below, sequenced in a study of T cell changes during pregnancy in multiple sclerosis. The assay was immunoSEQ multiplex PCR, and TCRdb's table has in-frame clones only and misses some. The sample shows 40,000 to 55,000 clones, 85% to 90% of them seen only once. Sequencing used CD8+ T cells from peripheral blood mononuclear cells, obtained in the second trimester of pregnancy. These receptor sequences come from a female donor with multiple sclerosis, enrolled in a pregnancy study.

This clone was seen only once. The same CDR3 arises from other DNA sequences in this sample as well. The chain uses TRBV4-1 and TRBJ2-5, with D unresolved. The germline CDR1 and CDR2 sequences are MGHRA and YSYEKL. With 0 bases removed from V and 5 bases from J, the gap between germline ends came to 7 bases. The length of the CDR3 is 13 residues. The DNA of the CDR3 is TGCGCCAGCAGCCAAGACACTGAGGAGACCCAGTACTTC. As protein: CASSQDTEETQYF.

The rearrangement uses TRBV7-8 and TRBJ1-3; no definite D call. V was shortened by 2 bases and J by 4 bases, with 12 bases between the two germline ends. There are 15 residues in the CDR3. Germline lookup yields CDR1 SGHVS and CDR2 FQNEAQ. DNA for the CDR3: TGTGCCAGCAGCTTAAGTTCGAGCGGAGGAAACACCATATATTTT. Amino acid sequence: CASSLSSSGGNTIYF.

The rearrangement joins TRBV2 to TRBJ2-7; TRBD2 matches 13 bases. There are 18 residues in the CDR3. V shed 4 bases, J shed 6 bases, and the junction held 15 bases outside the gene matches. Germline values: CDR1 SNHLY, CDR2 FYNNEI. The CDR3 loop is CASSGGLAGVFSGGEQYF. The CDR3 coding sequence is TGTGCCAGCAGTGGAGGACTAGCGGGGGTTTTTTCCGGGGGCGAGCAGTACTTC.

About this clone itself: The sample holds other DNA sequences that translate to the same CDR3. The rearrangement links TRBV2 to TRBJ1-6, with a possible D match to TRBD1 (5 bases). The CDR3 consists of 15 residues. Trimming cost V 3 bases and J 3 bases, with 9 bases left between them. Germline V gene sequence: CDR1 SNHLY, CDR2 FYNNEI. In nucleotides, the CDR3 is TGTGCCAGCAGTGACAGAGACAGCTATAATTCACCCCTCCACTTT. Residues: CASSDRDSYNSPLHF.

The J gene is TRBJ2-7, the V gene TRBV5-1; D is possibly TRBD2 (5 bases). This CDR3 has 12 residues. Trimming removed 1 base from V and 6 bases from J, with 8 bases in between. Germline CDR1 reads SGHRS; CDR2 reads YFSETQ. The chain's CDR3 is CASSLHGSEQYF. CDR3 nucleotides: TGCGCCAGCAGCTTGCATGGGAGCGAGCAGTACTTC.

This clone was detected once. The V gene is TRBV29-1, the J gene TRBJ2-2; no clear D. The CDR3 sequence is 13 residues long. Deletions cut 5 bases from V and 0 bases from J, with 7 bases between. Germline CDR1 SQVTM, CDR2 ANQGSEA. The CDR3 bases are TGCAGCGTTCTTAGCCCGAACACCGGGGAGCTGTTTTTT. It is translated as CSVLSPNTGELFF.

The genes are TRBV7-9 and TRBJ2-2; D is perhaps TRBD2 (5 bases). Trimming shortened V by 5 bases and J by 5 bases, and 18 bases separated the two germline ends. Germline V gives CDR1 SEHNR, CDR2 FQNEAQ (reference sequence). The CDR3 totals 16 residues. The CDR3 sequence is CASSPRTGILTGELFF. The DNA of the CDR3 is TGTGCCAGCAGCCCCAGAACGGGGATCCTTACCGGGGAGCTGTTTTTT.

The rearrangement joins TRBV29-1 to TRBJ1-2; D possibly corresponds to TRBD1 (5 bases). Trimming stripped 1 base from V and 0 bases from J, with 9 bases between. The germline V gene encodes CDR1 SQVTM and CDR2 ANQGSEA. This CDR3 is built from 14 residues. The CDR3: CSVEAGGPNYGYTF. In DNA form, the CDR3 reads TGCAGCGTTGAAGCCGGGGGACCTAACTATGGCTACACCTTC.

The V and J genes are TRBV25-1 and TRBJ2-1; D not certain. This CDR3 comprises 13 residues. V dropped 3 bases and J dropped 5 bases, with 8 bases sitting between them. The germline V gene has CDR1 MGHDK and CDR2 SYGVNS. CDR3 loop: CASSDLSHNEQFF. The CDR3 DNA is TGTGCCAGCAGTGACCTGTCCCACAATGAGCAGTTCTTC. The whole variable domain, filled in from reference TRBV25-1 and TRBJ2-1, reads EADIYQTPRYLVIGTGKKITLECSQTMGHDKMYWYQQDPGMELHLIHYSYGVNSTEKGDLSSESTVSRIRTEHFPLTLESARPSHTSQYLCASSDLSHNEQFFGPGTRLTVL.

This chain joins TRBV7-9 and TRBJ1-6; 8 nucleotides match TRBD1. V was clipped by 5 bases and J by 8 bases; unmatched bases: 11. The CDR3 totals 16 residues. CDR1 is SEHNR and CDR2 is FQNEAQ in the germline V gene (reference sequence). The CDR3: CASSPTDRGSDSPLHF. In DNA form, the CDR3 reads TGTGCCAGCAGCCCGACAGACAGGGGCAGCGATTCACCCCTCCACTTT.

J is TRBJ2-7 and V is TRBV7-6; the match to TRBD2 covers 7 bases. The V gene's germline CDR1 is SGHVS and CDR2 FNYEAQ. Trimming cost V 1 base and J 2 bases; bases outside gene matches: 11. The CDR3 loop spans 17 amino acids. This CDR3 is CASSLGSRRGFTYEQYF. The CDR3 DNA sequence: TGTGCCAGCAGCTTAGGGTCGCGGCGGGGGTTTACCTACGAGCAGTACTTC.

V usage is TRBV13 and J usage is TRBJ1-1; D perhaps matches TRBD1 (5 bases). With 5 bases removed from V and 7 bases from J, the gap between germline ends came to 17 bases. Germline assignment: CDR1 PRHDT and CDR2 FYEKMQ (reference sequence). The CDR3 is 14 residues long. The CDR3 DNA reads as TGTGCCAGCAGCCCTCGGGTTGGGGGGGGTGAAGCTTTCTTT. Amino acid sequence: CASSPRVGGGEAFF.

The V gene is TRBV6-1, the J gene TRBJ1-2; 9 bases are shared with TRBD1. The CDR3 is 18 amino acids. Germline trimming cut 3 bases from V and 4 bases from J; bases unmatched to any gene: 15. Germline V lookup: CDR1 MNHNS, CDR2 SASEGT. The CDR3 protein is CASSDPKRRGTGRYGYTF. The CDR3 DNA sequence: TGTGCCAGCAGTGACCCAAAAAGGAGGGGGACAGGGCGCTATGGCTACACCTTC.

The chain uses TRBV5-4 and TRBJ1-2; the D gene is possibly TRBD1 (6 bases). From germline, CDR1 is SGHNT and CDR2 YYREEE (reference sequence). With 5 bases removed from V and 0 bases from J, the gap between germline ends came to 11 bases. There are 14 residues in the CDR3. In DNA form, the CDR3 reads TGTGCCAGCAGAGGGGGAATTCCTAACTATGGCTACACCTTC. This translates into CASRGGIPNYGYTF.

This clone has a single count. The chain is built from TRBV6-5 and TRBJ1-3; 7 nucleotides match TRBD1. Germline CDR1 is MNHEY and CDR2 is SVGAGI. The V gene end was trimmed by 0 bases and the J gene end by 8 bases; junction bases not matched to a gene: 10. The CDR3 covers 16 residues. The CDR3 DNA is TGTGCCAGCAGTTACTCAGGACAGGTACCCCGGGACACCATATATTTT. It translates to CASSYSGQVPRDTIYF.

V usage is TRBV13 and J usage is TRBJ1-2; 9 nucleotides align to TRBD1. This CDR3 is 14 amino acids long. J lost 7 bases, V lost 5 bases, and 8 bases had no gene match. Per germline, CDR1 PRHDT and CDR2 FYEKMQ (reference sequence). The CDR3 loop reads CASSEGRTGAGYTF. CDR3 DNA: TGTGCCAGCAGCGAGGGGCGGACAGGGGCTGGCTACACCTTC.

This rearrangement joins TRBV2 to TRBJ1-1; D not resolved. This CDR3 has 15 residues. The germline CDR1 and CDR2 sequences are SNHLY and FYNNEI. Trimming took 4 bases from V and 0 from J, leaving 12 bases between them. The CDR3 spells CASSVTTSLNTEAFF. The CDR3 DNA reads as TGTGCCAGCAGTGTGACGACATCTTTGAACACTGAAGCTTTCTTT.

The V call is TRBV15, the J call TRBJ2-1; 10 bases agree with TRBD2. This CDR3 region has 12 residues. Trimming took 8 bases from V and 9 from J; bases not matched to a gene: 4. Germline CDR1 LNHNV, CDR2 YYDKDF (reference sequence). The CDR3 nucleotides are TGTGCCACCGCTAGCGGGGGAAGTGAGCAGTTCTTC. It encodes CATASGGSEQFF.

This chain uses TRBV5-6 with TRBJ2-1, with 11 bases lining up with TRBD2. This CDR3 region has 17 residues. Germline CDR1 is SGHDT and CDR2 is YYEEEE. V lost 2 bases to trimming and J lost 4 bases; unmatched junction nucleotides: 8. CDR3: CASSFGPSGGRYNEQFF. In DNA, the CDR3 is TGTGCCAGCAGCTTCGGCCCTAGCGGGGGGAGATACAATGAGCAGTTCTTC.

V is TRBV6-5 and J is TRBJ2-1, with 12 bases lining up with TRBD2. The V gene end was trimmed by 6 bases and the J gene end by 4 bases; junction bases not matched to a gene: 1. This CDR3 contains 14 residues. The germline gives CDR1 MNHEY, CDR2 SVGAGI. CDR3 loop: CASSTSGGYNEQFF. CDR3 bases: TGTGCCAGCAGCACTAGCGGGGGGTACAATGAGCAGTTCTTC.

The chain combines TRBV6-1 with TRBJ2-7; D may be TRBD2 (5 bases). The CDR3 totals 14 residues. Germline V gene sequence: CDR1 MNHNS, CDR2 SASEGT. The V gene lost 3 bases and the J gene lost 5 bases, with 14 bases spanning the gap. In DNA, the CDR3 is TGTGCCAGCAGTGAGTCCGGTCCCGGGAACGAGCAGTACTTC. Amino acids: CASSESGPGNEQYF.

This chain joins TRBV7-9 and TRBJ2-5; 10 bases agree with TRBD2. This CDR3 has 17 residues. CDR1 is SEHNR and CDR2 is FQNEAQ in the germline V gene (reference sequence). The junction had 16 bases not matched to a gene; V was cut back by 5 bases and J by 7 bases. The CDR3 coding sequence is TGTGCCAGCAGCCGGGGGCTAGCGGGGGCGATGAGATGGACCCAGTACTTC. Translated: CASSRGLAGAMRWTQYF.

The chain couples TRBV6-6 to TRBJ1-5, with D unresolved. The CDR3 has 16 residues. Looked up from germline, CDR1 is MNHNY and CDR2 is SVGAGI (reference sequence). The V and J ends lost 1 base and 6 bases respectively, with 16 bases between them. Here the CDR3 DNA reads TGTGCCAGCAGTTACTGGTTAAGTGTGAGACTTCAGCCCCAGCATTTT. This encodes CASSYWLSVRLQPQHF.

The rearrangement links TRBV16 to TRBJ2-1; D is possibly TRBD2 (5 bases). Germline CDR1 is KGHSY and CDR2 is FQNENV. The CDR3 spans 15 residues. With 5 bases removed from V and 1 base from J, the gap between germline ends came to 12 bases. The DNA for the CDR3 is TGTGCCAGCAGCGGAGGCAGTAATTCCTACAATGAGCAGTTCTTC. Encoded protein: CASSGGSNSYNEQFF.

The chain has TRBV18 and TRBJ2-5; D is possibly TRBD2 (7 bases). CDR1 is KGHSH and CDR2 is LQKENI in the germline V gene. V dropped 3 bases and J dropped 0 bases, with 17 bases sitting between them. This CDR3 has 17 amino acids. CDR3 nucleotide sequence: TGTGCCAGCTCACCTGTGCTCGGGGGGCCCAACCAAGAGACCCAGTACTTC. As protein: CASSPVLGGPNQETQYF. The full variable domain, rest sourced from reference TRBV18 and TRBJ2-5, is NAGVMQNPRHLVRRRGQEARLRCSPMKGHSHVYWYRQLPEEGLKFMVYLQKENIIDESGMPKERFSAEFPKEGPSILRIQQVVRGDSAAYFCASSPVLGGPNQETQYFGPGTRLLVL.

The chain carries TRBV11-1 and TRBJ2-7; 8 bases are a match to TRBD2. Germline lookup yields CDR1 SGHAT and CDR2 FQDESV (reference sequence). CDR3 length: 15 residues. After removal of 1 base from V and 4 bases from J, the junction contained 6 bases not matched to a gene. The CDR3 nucleotides read TGTGCCAGCAGCTTAGTTGGCGGGGGGTGGTACGAGCAGTACTTC. Its translation: CASSLVGGGWYEQYF.